The clone carrying this T cell receptor beta chain appeared a single time. The data were taken from a study of blood T cell repertoires in COVID-19. On the study more broadly: The analysed material was cDNA or gDNA that came from T cells, B-cell-depleted T cells, or PBMCs.

Original analysis: It was from reference gene primer amplification that nucleated cell counts were estimated. Using immunoSEQ multiplex PCR, the repertoire was profiled, and TCRdb retains in-frame clones only, with some absent. V, J and clone size are those of that table, while D and trimming were read from the DNA. The table has 290,000 or so clones, approximately 90% seen once. The ends were cut back, 7 bases at V and 2 bases at J, with 12 bases in the middle. The CDR3 consists of 13 residues. The sequencing sample was made of peripheral blood. The gene calls are TRBV12-3 or TRBV12-4 and TRBJ2-7, with TRBD2 as a possible D gene (5 bases). This clonotype was obtained from a man younger than 35 with active or convalescent COVID-19. CDR3 sequence reads: CASTNRAAYEQYF. DNA of the CDR3: TGTGCCAGCACCAACAGAGCGGCCTACGAGCAGTACTTC.